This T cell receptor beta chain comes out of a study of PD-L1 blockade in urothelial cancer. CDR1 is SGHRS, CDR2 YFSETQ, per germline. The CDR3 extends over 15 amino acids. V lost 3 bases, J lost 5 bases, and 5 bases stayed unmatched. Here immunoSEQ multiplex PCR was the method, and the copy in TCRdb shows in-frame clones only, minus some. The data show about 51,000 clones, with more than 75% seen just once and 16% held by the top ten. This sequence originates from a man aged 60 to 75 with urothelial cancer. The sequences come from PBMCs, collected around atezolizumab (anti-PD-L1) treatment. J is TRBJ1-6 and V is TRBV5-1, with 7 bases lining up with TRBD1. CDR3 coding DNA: TGCGCCAGCAGCTCCCGAGACAGGGATAATTCACCCCTCCACTTT. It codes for CASSSRDRDNSPLHF.